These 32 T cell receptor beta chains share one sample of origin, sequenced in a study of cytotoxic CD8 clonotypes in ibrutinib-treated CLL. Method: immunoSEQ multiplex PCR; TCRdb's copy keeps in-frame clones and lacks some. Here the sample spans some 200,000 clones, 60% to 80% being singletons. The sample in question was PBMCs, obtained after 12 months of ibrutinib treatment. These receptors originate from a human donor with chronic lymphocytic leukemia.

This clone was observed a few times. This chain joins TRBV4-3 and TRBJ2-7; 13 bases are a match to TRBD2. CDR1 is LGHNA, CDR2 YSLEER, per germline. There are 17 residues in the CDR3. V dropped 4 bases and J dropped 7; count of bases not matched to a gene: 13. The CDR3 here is CASSPTRTSGSLGEQYF. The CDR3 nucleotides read TGCGCCAGCAGCCCGACCCGGACTAGCGGGAGCTTGGGGGAGCAGTACTTC.

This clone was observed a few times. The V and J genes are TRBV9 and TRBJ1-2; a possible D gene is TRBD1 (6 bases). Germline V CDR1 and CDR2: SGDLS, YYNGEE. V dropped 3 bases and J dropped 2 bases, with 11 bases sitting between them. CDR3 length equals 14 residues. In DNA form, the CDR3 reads TGTGCCAGCAGCGATGCAGGGGTAAACTATGGCTACACCTTC. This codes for CASSDAGVNYGYTF.

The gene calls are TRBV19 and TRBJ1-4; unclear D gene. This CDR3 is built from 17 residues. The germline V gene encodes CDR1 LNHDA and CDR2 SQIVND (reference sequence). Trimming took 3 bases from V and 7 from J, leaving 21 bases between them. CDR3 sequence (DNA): TGTGCCAGTAGTATGAGCTGGACCCGGGCCAGCAGTGAAAAACTGTTTTTT. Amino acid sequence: CASSMSWTRASSEKLFF.

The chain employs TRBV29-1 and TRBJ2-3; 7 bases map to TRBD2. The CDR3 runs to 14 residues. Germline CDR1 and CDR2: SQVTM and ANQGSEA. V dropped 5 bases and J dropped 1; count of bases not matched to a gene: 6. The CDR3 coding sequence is TGCAGCGTTTTTGGCGGGAGAGGCACAGATACGCAGTATTTT. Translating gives CSVFGGRGTDTQYF.

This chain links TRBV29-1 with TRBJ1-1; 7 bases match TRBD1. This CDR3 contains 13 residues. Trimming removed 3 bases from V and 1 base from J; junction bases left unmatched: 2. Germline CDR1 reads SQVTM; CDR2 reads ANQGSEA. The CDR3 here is CSVDGTANTEAFF. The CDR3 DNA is TGCAGCGTTGATGGGACAGCGAACACTGAAGCTTTCTTT.

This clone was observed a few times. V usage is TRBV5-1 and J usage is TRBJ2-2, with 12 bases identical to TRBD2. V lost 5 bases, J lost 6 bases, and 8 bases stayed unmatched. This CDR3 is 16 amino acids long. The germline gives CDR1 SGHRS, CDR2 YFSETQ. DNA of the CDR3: TGCGCCAGCAGAAGGACTAGCGGGGCATCTTCCGGGGAGCTGTTTTTT. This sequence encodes CASRRTSGASSGELFF.

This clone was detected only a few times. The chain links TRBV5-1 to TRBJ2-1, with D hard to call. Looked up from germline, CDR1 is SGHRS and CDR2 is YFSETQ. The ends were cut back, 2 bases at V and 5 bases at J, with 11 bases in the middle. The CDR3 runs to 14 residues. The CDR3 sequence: CASSFLRRDNEQFF. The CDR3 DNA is TGCGCCAGCAGCTTTCTACGAAGAGACAATGAGCAGTTCTTC. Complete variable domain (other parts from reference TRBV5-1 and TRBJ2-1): KAGVTQTPRYLIKTRGQQVTLSCSPISGHRSVSWYQQTPGQGLQFLFEYFSETQRNKGNFPGRFSGRQFSNSRSEMNVSTLELGDSALYLCASSFLRRDNEQFFGPGTRLTVL.

CDR3 sequence reads: CASSSGGTSGNTIYF. The CDR3 DNA sequence: TGTGCCAGCAGCTCGGGGGGGACCTCTGGAAACACCATATATTTT. The chain links TRBV5-4 to TRBJ1-3, with D maybe TRBD1 (5 bases). The CDR3 covers 15 residues. Trimming removed 3 bases from V and 0 bases from J, with 10 bases in between. CDR1 SGHNT and CDR2 YYREEE come from the germline V gene (reference sequence).

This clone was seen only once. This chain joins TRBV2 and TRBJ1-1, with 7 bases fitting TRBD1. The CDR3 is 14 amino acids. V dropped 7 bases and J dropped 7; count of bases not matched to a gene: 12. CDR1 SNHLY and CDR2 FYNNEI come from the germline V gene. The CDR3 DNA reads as TGTGCCAGCAACCGGGGCAGGGGGTTGGGTGAAGCTTTCTTT. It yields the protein CASNRGRGLGEAFF.

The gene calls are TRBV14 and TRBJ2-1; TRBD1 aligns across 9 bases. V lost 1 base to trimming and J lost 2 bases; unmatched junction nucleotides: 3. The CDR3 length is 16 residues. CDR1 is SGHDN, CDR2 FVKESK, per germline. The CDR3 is CASSQGRDRAYNEQFF. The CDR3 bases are TGTGCCAGCAGCCAAGGCCGGGACAGGGCCTACAATGAGCAGTTCTTC.

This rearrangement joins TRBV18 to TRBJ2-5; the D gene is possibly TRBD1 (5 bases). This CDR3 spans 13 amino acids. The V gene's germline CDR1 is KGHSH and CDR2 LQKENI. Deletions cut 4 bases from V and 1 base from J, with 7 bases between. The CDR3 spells CASSRQSQETQYF. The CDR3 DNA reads TGTGCCAGCTCACGACAGTCCCAAGAGACCCAGTACTTC.

CDR3 coding DNA: TGTGCCAGCAGCTTAGACGGCCTCTATGGCTACACCTTC. Protein sequence: CASSLDGLYGYTF. This chain links TRBV11-2 with TRBJ1-2, with unresolved D. The CDR3 spans 13 residues. Trimming removed 0 bases from V and 4 bases from J, with 6 bases in between. CDR1 and CDR2 from the germline V gene are SGHAT and FQNNGV.

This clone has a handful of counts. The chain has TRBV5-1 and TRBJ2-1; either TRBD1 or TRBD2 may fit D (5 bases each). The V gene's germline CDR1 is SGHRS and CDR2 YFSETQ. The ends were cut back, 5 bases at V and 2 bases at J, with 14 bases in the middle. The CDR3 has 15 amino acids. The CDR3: CASRRELTAYNEQFF. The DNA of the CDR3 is TGCGCCAGCAGGAGGGAGCTGACAGCCTACAATGAGCAGTTCTTC.

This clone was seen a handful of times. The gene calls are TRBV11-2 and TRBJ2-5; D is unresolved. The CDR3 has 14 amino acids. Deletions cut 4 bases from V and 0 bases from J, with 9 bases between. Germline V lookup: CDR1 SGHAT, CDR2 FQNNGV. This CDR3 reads CASSSRPYQETQYF. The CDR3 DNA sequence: TGTGCCAGCAGCTCGAGACCGTACCAAGAGACCCAGTACTTC.

The CDR3 loop is CASSLGGADGTQYF. The CDR3 nucleotides read TGTGCCAGCAGCTTAGGGGGGGCGGACGGGACCCAGTACTTC. This sequence joins TRBV7-2 and TRBJ2-5; D may be TRBD1 or TRBD2 (6 bases each). V was shortened by 1 base and J by 7 bases, with 13 bases between the two germline ends. Germline CDR1 SGHTA, CDR2 FQGNSA. This CDR3 comprises 14 residues.

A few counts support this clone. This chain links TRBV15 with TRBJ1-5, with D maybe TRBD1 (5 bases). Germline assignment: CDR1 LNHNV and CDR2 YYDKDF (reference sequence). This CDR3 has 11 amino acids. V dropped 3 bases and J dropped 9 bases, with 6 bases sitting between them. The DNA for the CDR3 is TGTGCCACCAGCAGTCAGGGGCCCCAGCATTTT. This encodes CATSSQGPQHF.

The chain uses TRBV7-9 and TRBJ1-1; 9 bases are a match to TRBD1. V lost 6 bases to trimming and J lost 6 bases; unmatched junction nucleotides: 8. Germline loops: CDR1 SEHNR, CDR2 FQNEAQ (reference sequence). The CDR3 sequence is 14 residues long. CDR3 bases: TGTGCCAGCAGGAAAGGACAGGGGAGGCCTGAAGCTTTCTTT. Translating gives CASRKGQGRPEAFF.

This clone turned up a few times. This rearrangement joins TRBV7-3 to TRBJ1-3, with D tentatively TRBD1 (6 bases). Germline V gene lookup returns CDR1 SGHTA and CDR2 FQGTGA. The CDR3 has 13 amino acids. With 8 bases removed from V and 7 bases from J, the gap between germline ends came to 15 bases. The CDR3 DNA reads TGTGCCAGCGGTTTCACAGGGTCGAACACCATATATTTT. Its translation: CASGFTGSNTIYF.

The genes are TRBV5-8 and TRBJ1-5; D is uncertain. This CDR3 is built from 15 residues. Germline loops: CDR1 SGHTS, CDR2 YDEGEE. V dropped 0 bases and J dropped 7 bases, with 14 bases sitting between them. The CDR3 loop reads CASSLGGRATQPQHF. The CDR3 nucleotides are TGTGCCAGCAGCTTGGGTGGGCGGGCCACCCAGCCCCAGCATTTT.

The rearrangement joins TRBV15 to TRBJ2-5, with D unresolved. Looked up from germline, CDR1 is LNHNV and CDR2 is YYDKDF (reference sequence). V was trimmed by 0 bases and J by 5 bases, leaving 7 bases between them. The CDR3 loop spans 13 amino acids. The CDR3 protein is CATSRDFSETQYF. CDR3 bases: TGTGCCACCAGCAGAGATTTTAGCGAGACCCAGTACTTC.

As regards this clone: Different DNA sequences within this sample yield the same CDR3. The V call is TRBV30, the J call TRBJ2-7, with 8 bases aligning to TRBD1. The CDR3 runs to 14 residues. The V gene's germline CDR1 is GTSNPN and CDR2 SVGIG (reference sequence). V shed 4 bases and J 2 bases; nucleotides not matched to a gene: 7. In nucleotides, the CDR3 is TGTGCCTGGACCCCGGGGACAGGTACCTACGAGCAGTACTTC. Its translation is CAWTPGTGTYEQYF. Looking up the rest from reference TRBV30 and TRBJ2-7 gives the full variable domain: SQTIHQWPATLVQPVGSPLSLECTVEGTSNPNLYWYRQAAGRGLQLLFYSVGIGQISSEVPQNLSASRPQDRQFILSSKKLLLSDSGFYLCAWTPGTGTYEQYFGPGTRLTVT.

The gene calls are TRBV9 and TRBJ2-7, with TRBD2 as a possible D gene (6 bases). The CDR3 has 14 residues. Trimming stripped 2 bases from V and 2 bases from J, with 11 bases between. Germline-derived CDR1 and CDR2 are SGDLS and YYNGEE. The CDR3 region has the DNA TGTGCCAGCAGCGTTATAGCGGAAACCTACGAGCAGTACTTC. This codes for CASSVIAETYEQYF.

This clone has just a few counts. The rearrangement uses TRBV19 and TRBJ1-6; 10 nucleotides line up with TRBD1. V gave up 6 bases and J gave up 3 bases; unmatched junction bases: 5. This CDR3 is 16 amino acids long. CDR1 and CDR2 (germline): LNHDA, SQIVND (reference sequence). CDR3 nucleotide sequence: TGTGCCAGTAGCGCCTGGGACAGGGGCTATAATTCACCCCTCCACTTT. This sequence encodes CASSAWDRGYNSPLHF.

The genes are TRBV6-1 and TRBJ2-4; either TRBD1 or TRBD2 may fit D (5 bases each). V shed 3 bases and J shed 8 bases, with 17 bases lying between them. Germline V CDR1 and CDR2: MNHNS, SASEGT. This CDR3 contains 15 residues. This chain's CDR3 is CASSENSGSGDIQYF. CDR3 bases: TGTGCCAGCAGTGAGAATTCAGGGAGTGGGGACATTCAGTACTTC.

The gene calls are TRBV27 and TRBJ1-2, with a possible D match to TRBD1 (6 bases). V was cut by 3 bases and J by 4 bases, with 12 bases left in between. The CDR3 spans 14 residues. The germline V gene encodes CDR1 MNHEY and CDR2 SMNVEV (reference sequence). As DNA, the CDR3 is TGTGCCAGCAGTTTTGAGTCACAGGGCTATGGCTACACCTTC. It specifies CASSFESQGYGYTF.

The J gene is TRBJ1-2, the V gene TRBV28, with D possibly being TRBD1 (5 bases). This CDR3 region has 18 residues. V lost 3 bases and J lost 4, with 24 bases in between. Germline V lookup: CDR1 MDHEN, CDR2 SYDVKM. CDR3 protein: CASSLVVQPTDELYGYTF. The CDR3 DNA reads TGTGCCAGCAGTTTGGTGGTACAGCCGACAGACGAACTCTATGGCTACACCTTC.

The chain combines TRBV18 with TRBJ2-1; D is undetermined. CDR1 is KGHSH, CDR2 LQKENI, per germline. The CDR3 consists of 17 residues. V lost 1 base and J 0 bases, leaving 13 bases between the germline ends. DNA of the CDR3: TGTGCCAGCTCACCACGGCAGGCTTTAAACTCCTACAATGAGCAGTTCTTC. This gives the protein CASSPRQALNSYNEQFF.

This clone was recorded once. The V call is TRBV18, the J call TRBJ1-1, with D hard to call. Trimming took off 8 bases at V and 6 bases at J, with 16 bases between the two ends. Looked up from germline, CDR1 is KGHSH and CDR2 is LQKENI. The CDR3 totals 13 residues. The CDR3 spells CASRFLEGAEAFF. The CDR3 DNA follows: TGTGCCAGCCGATTCCTAGAGGGCGCTGAAGCTTTCTTT.

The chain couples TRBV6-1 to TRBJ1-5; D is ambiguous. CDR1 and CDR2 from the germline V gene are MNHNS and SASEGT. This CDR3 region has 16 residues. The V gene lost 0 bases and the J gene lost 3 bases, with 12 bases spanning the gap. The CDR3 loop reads CASSEAFSRNNQPQHF. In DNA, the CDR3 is TGTGCCAGCAGTGAAGCGTTCAGCCGGAACAATCAGCCCCAGCATTTT.

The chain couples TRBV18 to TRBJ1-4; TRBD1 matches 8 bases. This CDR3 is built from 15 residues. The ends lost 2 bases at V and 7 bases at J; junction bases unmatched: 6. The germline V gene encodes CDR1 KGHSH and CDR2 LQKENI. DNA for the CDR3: TGTGCCAGCTCACCAAAGGACAGGGTGCGTGAAAAACTGTTTTTT. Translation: CASSPKDRVREKLFF.

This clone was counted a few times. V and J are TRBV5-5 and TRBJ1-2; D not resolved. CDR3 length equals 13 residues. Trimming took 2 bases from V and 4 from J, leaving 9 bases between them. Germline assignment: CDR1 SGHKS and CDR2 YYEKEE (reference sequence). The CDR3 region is CASSFDTSYGYTF. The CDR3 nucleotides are TGTGCCAGCAGCTTTGACACTAGCTATGGCTACACCTTC.

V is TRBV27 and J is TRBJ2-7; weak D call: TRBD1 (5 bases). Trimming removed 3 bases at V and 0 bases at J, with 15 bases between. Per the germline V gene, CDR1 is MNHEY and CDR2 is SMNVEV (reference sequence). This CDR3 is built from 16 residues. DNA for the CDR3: TGTGCCAGCAGTTTCTCATTCAGGGCAGTCTCCTACGAGCAGTACTTC. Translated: CASSFSFRAVSYEQYF.